The next 17 T cell receptor beta chains were all read from a single sample in a study of T cell responses to AZD1222 COVID-19 vaccine (dated by TCRdb to the early 2020s). To prepare the library, the immunoSEQ multiplex PCR assay was applied. TCRdb re-hosts the immuneACCESS table, in-frame sequences only. Its copies lack some clones; in the studies checked, an unresolved V gene accounts for under half of them, and the cause for the rest is not known. The sample table contains about 88,000 clones; only one count was recorded for about 89% of them. The top ten hold around 3.5% of the sample. The time point tag for this specimen amounts to: baseline before first vaccination. The sample here was peripheral blood, taken on day 0 of AZD1222 vaccination. The receptors come from an adult in good health.

The V gene is TRBV27, the J gene TRBJ1-1, with D perhaps matching TRBD1 (6 bases). Germline CDR1 and CDR2: MNHEY and SMNVEV (reference sequence). This CDR3 has 13 amino acids. Trimming left V 4 bases short and J 6 bases short, with 12 bases between. The CDR3 coding sequence is TGTGCCAGCAGTTGGAACAGGGACGCTGAAGCTTTCTTT. Translation gives CASSWNRDAEAFF.

The chain employs TRBV5-1 and TRBJ1-2; no firm D call. Trimming took off 1 base at V and 2 bases at J, with 6 bases between the two ends. Germline V gene lookup returns CDR1 SGHRS and CDR2 YFSETQ. The CDR3 is made up of 13 amino acids. CDR3 amino acids: CASSLHENYGYTF. The CDR3 DNA is TGCGCCAGCAGCTTGCACGAAAACTATGGCTACACCTTC. Full variable domain (outside the CDR3, taken from reference TRBV5-1 and TRBJ1-2): KAGVTQTPRYLIKTRGQQVTLSCSPISGHRSVSWYQQTPGQGLQFLFEYFSETQRNKGNFPGRFSGRQFSNSRSEMNVSTLELGDSALYLCASSLHENYGYTFGSGTRLTVV.

The chain links TRBV11-2 to TRBJ2-1; a weak D match, TRBD1 (6 bases). Germline V gene data show CDR1 as SGHAT and CDR2 as FQNNGV. V lost 0 bases and J lost 9, with 18 bases in between. This CDR3 comprises 16 residues. CDR3 DNA: TGTGCCAGCAGCTTAGAGACAGGCTGGGTCCTTCTTGAGCAGTTCTTC. It encodes CASSLETGWVLLEQFF.

The rearrangement links TRBV24-1 to TRBJ2-1; D gene ambiguous. V gave up 2 bases and J gave up 6 bases, with 13 bases separating them. Germline assignment: CDR1 KGHDR and CDR2 SFDVKD. The CDR3 has 15 amino acids. The CDR3 here is CATSDSSVLGNEQFF. The CDR3 coding sequence is TGTGCCACCAGTGATTCGAGCGTTTTGGGCAATGAGCAGTTCTTC.

This clone was counted between two and nine times. This chain links TRBV19 with TRBJ2-7; 9 bases agree with TRBD2. Germline CDR1 LNHDA, CDR2 SQIVND (reference sequence). This CDR3 spans 15 amino acids. The V gene end was trimmed by 4 bases and the J gene end by 5 bases; junction bases not matched to a gene: 9. CDR3 nucleotides: TGTGCCAGTAGTACTTGGCGGGGGGGCAGGGACGAGCAGTACTTC. Translation gives CASSTWRGGRDEQYF.

J is TRBJ1-1 and V is TRBV3-1 (or the pseudogene TRBV3-2); no reliable D call. Between the trimmed V and J ends, which lost 1 base and 7 bases, there was a span of 13 bases. Germline V CDR1 and CDR2: LGHDT, YNNKEL (reference sequence). The CDR3 is 14 residues long. As DNA, the CDR3 is TGTGCCAGCAGCCAAGTGGCAGGTATAGATGAAGCTTTCTTT. This codes for CASSQVAGIDEAFF.

The V and J genes are TRBV11-1 and TRBJ1-2; D not resolved. V lost 5 bases and J lost 2, with 15 bases in between. Germline V gene lookup returns CDR1 SGHAT and CDR2 FQDESV (reference sequence). The CDR3 runs 15 residues. The CDR3 DNA reads as TGTGCCAGCAGCCCGAGCTCCTCTCTAAACTATGGCTACACCTTC. Encoded protein: CASSPSSSLNYGYTF. The full variable domain, with the rest looked up from reference TRBV11-1 and TRBJ1-2, is EAEVAQSPRYKITEKSQAVAFWCDPISGHATLYWYRQILGQGPELLVQFQDESVVDDSQLPKDRFSAERLKGVDSTLKIQPAELGDSAMYLCASSPSSSLNYGYTFGSGTRLTVV.

The chain links TRBV9 to TRBJ2-3; perhaps TRBD2 as D (5 bases). This CDR3 contains 14 residues. Trimming took off 3 bases at V and 6 bases at J, with 14 bases between the two ends. Germline V gene lookup returns CDR1 SGDLS and CDR2 YYNGEE. Here the CDR3 reads CASSAGSALDTQYF. The CDR3 DNA reads TGTGCCAGCAGCGCGGGATCCGCCCTGGATACGCAGTATTTT. Together with reference TRBV9 and TRBJ2-3, the CDR3 gives the full variable domain: DSGVTQTPKHLITATGQRVTLRCSPRSGDLSVYWYQQSLDQGLQFLIQYYNGEERAKGNILERFSAQQFPDLHSELNLSSLELGDSALYFCASSAGSALDTQYFGPGTRLTVL.

This clone was seen a few times. The chain joins TRBV29-1 to TRBJ2-3; 8 bases agree with TRBD1. Germline CDR1 and CDR2: SQVTM and ANQGSEA. This CDR3 region has 16 residues. The V gene end was trimmed by 0 bases and the J gene end by 4 bases; junction bases not matched to a gene: 9. The CDR3 DNA follows: TGCAGCGTTGAAGAAGGAAGAGGACAGGGCTCAGATACGCAGTATTTT. Its protein product is CSVEEGRGQGSDTQYF.

This clone is termed medium-sized. The rearrangement uses TRBV3-1 (or the pseudogene TRBV3-2) and TRBJ2-7; the match to TRBD1 covers 8 bases. Germline V gives CDR1 LGHDT, CDR2 YNNKEL (reference sequence). There are 13 residues in the CDR3. V shed 4 bases and J 8 bases; nucleotides not matched to a gene: 7. Here the CDR3 reads CASSPGTGGKQYF. CDR3 sequence (DNA): TGTGCCAGCAGCCCTGGGACAGGTGGCAAGCAGTACTTC.

The chain combines TRBV11-2 with TRBJ1-2, with D tentatively TRBD1 (5 bases). Between the trimmed V and J ends, which lost 5 bases and 3 bases, there was a span of 16 bases. There are 15 residues in the CDR3. Germline V lookup: CDR1 SGHAT, CDR2 FQNNGV. The DNA for the CDR3 is TGTGCCAGCAGCCCCTCGGGGCAGGGTGACTATGGCTACACCTTC. Its translation: CASSPSGQGDYGYTF.

The CDR3 here is CASSDWGGEETQYF. The CDR3 DNA sequence: TGTGCCAGCAGTGACTGGGGGGGAGAAGAGACCCAGTACTTC. The chain combines TRBV25-1 with TRBJ2-5, with 7 bases fitting TRBD2. With 3 bases clipped from V and 3 bases from J, the junction kept 4 bases outside the gene matches. The CDR3 consists of 14 residues. CDR1 is MGHDK and CDR2 is SYGVNS in the germline V gene. Full variable domain (rest looked up from reference TRBV25-1 and TRBJ2-5): EADIYQTPRYLVIGTGKKITLECSQTMGHDKMYWYQQDPGMELHLIHYSYGVNSTEKGDLSSESTVSRIRTEHFPLTLESARPSHTSQYLCASSDWGGEETQYFGPGTRLLVL.

V and J are TRBV6-5 and TRBJ1-2; 9 bases map to TRBD1. The CDR3 extends over 14 amino acids. Germline assignment: CDR1 MNHEY and CDR2 SVGAGI. The V gene end was trimmed by 3 bases and the J gene end by 7 bases; junction bases not matched to a gene: 6. CDR3 nucleotide sequence: TGTGCCAGCAGTTATGGGACAGGGACAGGTGGCTACACCTTC. It codes for CASSYGTGTGGYTF.

V and J are TRBV4-3 and TRBJ2-2; D possibly corresponds to TRBD2 (5 bases). V was trimmed by 1 base and J by 6 bases, leaving 18 bases between them. The CDR3 contains 17 residues. Looked up from germline, CDR1 is LGHNA and CDR2 is YSLEER. CDR3 coding DNA: TGCGCCAGCAGCCAAGGACTTGGACTGGACCGTCCCGGGGAGCTGTTTTTT. This gives the protein CASSQGLGLDRPGELFF.

Details on this clone: Within the sample, other DNA sequences also encode this same CDR3. CDR3: CASSLGYEQYF. Here the CDR3 DNA reads TGCGCCAGCAGCTTGGGGTACGAGCAGTACTTC. This chain joins TRBV5-1 and TRBJ2-7, with D hard to call. Trimming shortened V by 0 bases and J by 4 bases, and 2 bases separated the two germline ends. This CDR3 comprises 11 residues. The germline gives CDR1 SGHRS, CDR2 YFSETQ.

This chain connects TRBV9 to TRBJ1-6, with 7 bases that match TRBD1. The CDR3 sequence is 17 residues long. Germline V CDR1 and CDR2: SGDLS, YYNGEE. Trimming took 0 bases from V and 3 from J; bases not matched to a gene: 6. The CDR3 DNA follows: TGTGCCAGCAGCGTAGAATCGCAGGGGGGCTATAATTCACCCCTCCACTTT. Translating it yields CASSVESQGGYNSPLHF.

This sequence joins TRBV11-2 and TRBJ1-4; the D is unclear. The CDR3 covers 12 residues. Germline lookup yields CDR1 SGHAT and CDR2 FQNNGV. V gave up 1 base and J gave up 10 bases, with 7 bases separating them. CDR3 nucleotides: TGTGCCAGCAGCTTAGCTACGGGAAAACTGTTTTTT. Translated: CASSLATGKLFF.